Below are 24 T cell receptor beta chains sequenced from a single sample in a study of immune heterogeneity within non-small cell lung tumors. The template for each sample was around 600 ng of genomic DNA, which had been extracted from bulk tumor tissue. Surgical sampling yielded several biopsies per primary tumor (spaced far apart). Undergoing curative surgery were patients whose non-small cell lung cancer was untreated and newly diagnosed. The authors amplified TCR beta CDR3 by multiplex PCR with 32 V and 13 J primers. TCRdb re-called the multiplex PCR reads with MiXCR, one entry per CDR3 protein. Among over 1,000 distinct CDR3 sequences, approximately 31% were seen once, and the ten largest hold roughly two fifths. The sample was lung tumor tissue. The receptors stem from a man in his sixties with non-small cell lung cancer.

Of note for this clonotype: At one of its ends the junction is not consistent with the germline gene, which may arise from a read error. This chain joins TRBV19 and TRBJ2-3, with 10 bases identical to TRBD2. There are 16 residues in the CDR3. From germline, CDR1 is LNHDA and CDR2 SQIVND (reference sequence). The CDR3 nucleotides are TGTGCCAGTAGTGGGACTAGCGAAAAGTACACAGATACGCATTATTTT. Its translation: CASSGTSEKYTDTHYF.

This clonotype was picked up a small number of times. The genes are TRBV16 and TRBJ2-3; D possibly matches TRBD1 or TRBD2 (5 bases each). Germline-derived CDR1 and CDR2 are KGHSY and FQNENV. V lost 0 bases, J lost 3 bases, and 10 bases lay in between. The CDR3 extends over 15 amino acids. CDR3 region: CASSQSRGATDTQYF. The CDR3, as DNA: TGTGCCAGCAGCCAATCGCGAGGGGCTACAGATACGCAGTATTTT.

V gene TRBV27 combines with J gene TRBJ1-1; tentatively, D is TRBD1 (5 bases). The CDR3 is 14 amino acids. Deletions cut 7 bases from V and 1 base from J, with 13 bases between. CDR1 MNHEY and CDR2 SMNVEV come from the germline V gene (reference sequence). The CDR3 here is CASKFGDWNTEAFF. Written as DNA, the CDR3 is TGTGCCAGCAAGTTTGGGGACTGGAACACTGAAGCTTTCTTT.

This clonotype is termed medium-sized. This chain uses TRBV4-1 with TRBJ2-3, with D hard to call. The germline V gene encodes CDR1 MGHRA and CDR2 YSYEKL. V was cut by 4 bases and J by 3 bases, with 8 bases left in between. The CDR3 contains 13 residues. DNA of the CDR3: TGCGCCAGCAGCCGAATCGGTACAGATACGCAGTATTTT. Translation: CASSRIGTDTQYF.

The chain recombines TRBV7-3 with TRBJ2-1; D may be TRBD2 (6 bases). The germline V and J ends were trimmed by 5 bases and 4 bases, with 15 bases remaining between them. The CDR3 sequence is 15 residues long. From germline, CDR1 is SGHTA and CDR2 FQGTGA. CDR3 DNA: TGTGCCAGCAGCCTCGGGATAGCGGATTACAATGAGCAGTTCTTC. Translated: CASSLGIADYNEQFF.

The chain uses TRBV27 and TRBJ2-3; 7 bases fit TRBD1. The trim removed 5 bases at V and 4 bases at J, leaving 6 bases unmatched. The CDR3 extends over 14 amino acids. CDR1 is MNHEY and CDR2 is SMNVEV in the germline V gene (reference sequence). CDR3 loop: CASSRYQGADTQYF. CDR3 bases: TGTGCCAGCAGTCGATACCAGGGGGCAGATACGCAGTATTTT.

Worth noting for this clonotype: The junction does not match germline at one end; this may be a read error. The V and J genes are TRBV5-1 and TRBJ2-1, with a possible D match to TRBD2 (6 bases). The CDR3 has 15 residues. CDR1 SGHRS and CDR2 YFSETQ come from the germline V gene. The CDR3 DNA is TGCGCCGGCAGCACCCGGGGGTACCCCTACAATGAGCAGTTCTTC. Its protein product is CAGSTRGYPYNEQFF.

This clonotype was picked up a small number of times. The chain couples TRBV7-9 to TRBJ2-1; either TRBD1 or TRBD2 may supply D (5 bases each). The CDR3 extends over 16 amino acids. The germline V and J ends were trimmed by 5 bases and 5 bases, with 19 bases remaining between them. Germline V gene data show CDR1 as SEHNR and CDR2 as FQNEAQ (reference sequence). This chain's CDR3 is CASSPGIGEQDNEQFF. The CDR3 bases are TGTGCCAGCAGCCCCGGTATAGGGGAGCAGGACAATGAGCAGTTCTTC.

This chain links TRBV6-1 with TRBJ2-7, with D tentatively TRBD2 (5 bases). The CDR3 sequence is 15 residues long. Germline V gene sequence: CDR1 MNHNS, CDR2 SASEGT. Trimming stripped 2 bases from V and 3 bases from J, with 14 bases between. The chain's CDR3 is CASSELAGQSYEQYV. The DNA of the CDR3 is TGTGCCAGCAGTGAATTGGCGGGTCAGAGCTACGAGCAGTACGTC.

This clonotype was detected a few times. This chain joins TRBV30 and TRBJ2-7; TRBD2 matches 10 bases. Germline-derived CDR1 and CDR2 are GTSNPN and SVGIG (reference sequence). The ends lost 2 bases at V and 6 bases at J; junction bases unmatched: 7. CDR3 length equals 14 residues. CDR3 residues: CAWSRAGGLGEQYF. The CDR3 nucleotides read TGTGCCTGGAGTCGAGCGGGAGGGCTTGGCGAGCAGTACTTC.

This clonotype is medium-sized. The chain couples TRBV4-2 to TRBJ2-1; TRBD2 is a possible D gene (5 bases). Per germline, CDR1 LGHNA and CDR2 YNFKEQ. With 1 base removed from V and 10 bases from J, the gap between germline ends came to 20 bases. This CDR3 has 16 residues. The DNA for the CDR3 is TGTGCCAGCAGCCAAGTGGACTCTCCCCTCCTTAAGGAGCAGTTCTTC. Its protein is CASSQVDSPLLKEQFF.

By its share, this clonotype is large. The CDR3 loop reads CASSLGGGLYEQYF. The CDR3 DNA sequence: TGTGCCAGCAGCTTAGGTGGGGGGCTCTACGAGCAGTACTTC. The J gene is TRBJ2-7, the V gene TRBV7-2; D possibly uses TRBD1 or TRBD2 (6 bases each). Trimming cost V 1 base and J 3 bases, with 10 bases left between them. Germline V gene lookup returns CDR1 SGHTA and CDR2 FQGNSA. There are 14 residues in the CDR3.

This clonotype has a handful of counts. The rearrangement joins TRBV7-9 to TRBJ2-1, with TRBD2 identical over 8 bases. The length of the CDR3 is 15 residues. The ends lost 6 bases at V and 9 bases at J; junction bases unmatched: 13. Germline V gene data show CDR1 as SEHNR and CDR2 as FQNEAQ (reference sequence). CDR3 residues: CASRPHAGGPSEQFF. In DNA, the CDR3 is TGTGCCAGCAGACCGCACGCGGGAGGACCCTCTGAGCAGTTCTTC.

In this sample, this clonotype turned up a few times. V usage is TRBV11-1 and J usage is TRBJ2-3; D might be TRBD2 (6 bases). Trimming removed 1 base from V and 7 bases from J, with 21 bases in between. Germline values: CDR1 SGHAT, CDR2 FQDESV (reference sequence). The CDR3 is made up of 17 amino acids. CDR3 nucleotides: TGTGCCAGCAGCTTAGAACCTCCCGGGAGCGTTTTTAATACGCAGTATTTT. The encoded protein is CASSLEPPGSVFNTQYF.

Relative to its sample, this clonotype is medium-sized (0.01 to 0.1%). The genes are TRBV18 and TRBJ1-1; D might be TRBD1 (6 bases). This CDR3 has 14 amino acids. Looked up from germline, CDR1 is KGHSH and CDR2 is LQKENI. V lost 3 bases and J 7 bases, leaving 15 bases between the germline ends. The CDR3 nucleotides read TGTGCCAGCTCACCTAATAGACAGGCACATGAAGCTTTCTTT. It specifies CASSPNRQAHEAFF.

CDR3 bases: TGTGCCAGCAGCCCGCGTAGGACTAGCGGGAGGCGACTGGCAGATACGCAGTATTTT. Its translation: CASSPRRTSGRRLADTQYF. This chain links TRBV3-1 with TRBJ2-3; 14 nucleotides line up with TRBD2. V trimming: 4 bases; J trimming: 4 bases; junction bases outside the gene matches: 13. Germline CDR1 LGHDT, CDR2 YNNKEL (reference sequence). CDR3 length equals 19 residues.

This clonotype is medium-sized in the sample. This chain connects TRBV3-1 to TRBJ1-1, with D maybe TRBD1 (6 bases). V was shortened by 0 bases and J by 8 bases, with 13 bases between the two germline ends. The CDR3 is 14 amino acids. Germline CDR1 and CDR2: LGHDT and YNNKEL (reference sequence). The CDR3 nucleotides read TGTGCCAGCAGCCAAGATAACGGACAGAGCGAAGCTTTCTTT. Residues: CASSQDNGQSEAFF.

In its sample, this clonotype ranks as medium-sized. The chain has TRBV20-1 and TRBJ1-5, with D maybe TRBD1 (6 bases). Germline V CDR1 and CDR2: DFQATT, SNEGSKA (reference sequence). The CDR3 spans 15 residues. Trimming shortened V by 3 bases and J by 4 bases, and 16 bases separated the two germline ends. The CDR3 region has the DNA TGCAGTGCTAGTAGGGGGGCGGACAGAAATCAGCCCCAGCATTTT. Its translation: CSASRGADRNQPQHF.

V gene TRBV10-1 combines with J gene TRBJ2-2, with 8 bases fitting TRBD2. Trimming removed 4 bases from V and 0 bases from J; junction bases left unmatched: 10. In germline, CDR1 is WNHNN, CDR2 SYGVQD (reference sequence). The CDR3 contains 18 residues. For the CDR3, the DNA is TGCGCCAGCAGTGTATTAAGCGGGAGCGGCTCGAACACCGGGGAGCTGTTTTTT. It codes for CASSVLSGSGSNTGELFF.

Details on this clonotype: Since a much larger clone is just one base distant, this may be a read error. The gene calls are TRBV5-1 and TRBJ2-2; 12 bases fit TRBD2. Unmatched junction bases numbered 2, after V lost 1 base and J lost 7 bases. The CDR3 has 15 amino acids. From germline, CDR1 is SGHRS and CDR2 YFSETQ. The CDR3 reads CASSLMTSGSGELFF. CDR3 DNA: TGCGCCAGCAGCTTGATGACTAGCGGGAGCGGGGAGCTGTTTTTT.

The chain links TRBV6-2 or TRBV6-3 to TRBJ2-7; maybe TRBD2 (6 bases). Trimming took off 2 bases at V and 0 bases at J, with 14 bases between the two ends. Germline CDR1 is MNHEY and CDR2 is SVGEGT. This CDR3 is 16 amino acids long. The CDR3 here is CASSYPRRRGSYEQYF. In nucleotides, the CDR3 is TGTGCCAGCAGTTACCCTCGCAGGCGGGGCTCCTACGAGCAGTACTTC.

This clonotype is termed large. V gene TRBV11-1 combines with J gene TRBJ2-7; 10 positions agree with TRBD1. With V trimmed by 5 bases and J by 6 bases, 7 bases remained unmatched. Germline-derived CDR1 and CDR2 are SGHAT and FQDESV (reference sequence). There are 14 residues in the CDR3. CDR3 region: CASSPRDRGGEQYF. CDR3 bases: TGTGCCAGCAGCCCCCGGGACAGGGGAGGCGAGCAGTACTTC.

This clonotype has only a few counts. This chain uses TRBV5-6 with TRBJ2-7; weak D call: TRBD2 (5 bases). The V gene's germline CDR1 is SGHDT and CDR2 YYEEEE. CDR3 length: 14 amino acids. V gave up 0 bases and J gave up 4 bases, with 11 bases separating them. CDR3 DNA: TGTGCCAGCAGCTTGGCTGAAGCGGAATACGAGCAGTACTTC. It translates to CASSLAEAEYEQYF.

In its sample, this clonotype is medium-sized. This chain links TRBV6-1 with TRBJ2-1; 8 bases are shared with TRBD2. This CDR3 has 14 amino acids. Germline-derived CDR1 and CDR2 are MNHNS and SASEGT. After removal of 5 bases from V and 5 bases from J, the junction contained 5 bases not matched to a gene. The CDR3 DNA reads as TGTGCCAGCAGTTATAGCGGGGTCGACAATGAGCAGTTCTTC. This sequence encodes CASSYSGVDNEQFF.